The sequence of this T cell receptor beta chain was determined in a study of cytomegalovirus exposure and HLA in healthy donors. Study-wide results and limits: Rare TCR sequences predominated, though certain public TCRs were found in many donors.

Concerning this clone: Its antigen is currently unknown.

Sequencing used immunoSEQ multiplex PCR; TCRdb keeps in-frame clones, though not all of them. Counted here are 150,000 to 200,000 clones, approximately 88% occurring once; the ten biggest clones make up 10%. Looked up from germline, CDR1 is KGHSH and CDR2 is LQKENI. This CDR3 has 14 residues. The ends lost 6 bases at V and 3 bases at J; junction bases unmatched: 6. This clonotype was obtained from a man under 40 in good health and CMV-seropositive. The specimen was PBMCs. This rearrangement joins TRBV18 to TRBJ2-7; 9 bases match TRBD2. For the CDR3, the DNA is TGTGCCAGCTCTCCGGGACTAGCTGACTACGAGCAGTACTTC. This encodes CASSPGLADYEQYF.